This passage covers 28 T cell receptor beta chains from one sample sequenced in a study of a mutant IDH1 vaccine in newly diagnosed glioma. Time point: baseline, week 1 (first vaccination visit). Treatment: pre-vaccination baseline after standard-of-care therapy. TCRdb's table, derived via immunoSEQ multiplex PCR, lists solely in-frame clones and lacks some. The profile shows around 88,000 clones, around four fifths of them singletons. The sequencing used PBMCs, collected from a glioma patient treated with radiotherapy, temozolomide or both. These receptors came from a man aged 35 to 55 with glioma.

The chain combines TRBV4-2 with TRBJ1-1; D is possibly TRBD1 (6 bases). This CDR3 spans 13 amino acids. Germline-derived CDR1 and CDR2 are LGHNA and YNFKEQ. Trimming shortened V by 3 bases and J by 6 bases, and 11 bases separated the two germline ends. As DNA, the CDR3 is TGTGCCAGCAGCCAGGATTGGACAGCTGAAGCTTTCTTT. This codes for CASSQDWTAEAFF.

The chain employs TRBV7-9 and TRBJ2-7; 9 nucleotides match TRBD1. Trimming cost V 5 bases and J 6 bases; bases outside gene matches: 14. Germline lookup yields CDR1 SEHNR and CDR2 FQNEAQ (reference sequence). This CDR3 spans 16 amino acids. The CDR3 reads CASSRPGTGNRLEQYF. DNA of the CDR3: TGTGCCAGCAGCCGTCCCGGGACAGGGAACCGTCTCGAGCAGTACTTC.

This chain connects TRBV7-2 to TRBJ2-1; D remains ambiguous. The V and J ends lost 2 bases and 8 bases respectively, with 13 bases between them. Looked up from germline, CDR1 is SGHTA and CDR2 is FQGNSA. The CDR3 has 14 residues. In DNA, the CDR3 is TGTGCCAGCAGCTTAATCGTCTCAGGCTATGAGCAGTTCTTC. It encodes CASSLIVSGYEQFF.

J is TRBJ1-1 and V is TRBV11-2; D not resolved. V was pared by 1 base and J by 8 bases, with 11 bases between. The CDR3 is 13 amino acids. Germline values: CDR1 SGHAT, CDR2 FQNNGV. The CDR3 is CASSLGLGGEAFF. CDR3 DNA sequence: TGTGCCAGCAGCTTAGGGCTAGGTGGGGAAGCTTTCTTT.

V is TRBV6-6 and J is TRBJ2-7; 14 bases line up with TRBD2. V trimming: 5 bases; J trimming: 4 bases; junction bases outside the gene matches: 4. The CDR3 is 15 amino acids. Germline V lookup: CDR1 MNHNY, CDR2 SVGAGI (reference sequence). The CDR3 DNA sequence: TGTGCCAGCAGTAAAGGGACTAGCGGGAGTTACGAGCAGTACTTC. This sequence encodes CASSKGTSGSYEQYF.

The gene calls are TRBV7-2 and TRBJ2-3; TRBD2 matches 9 bases. Germline V gives CDR1 SGHTA, CDR2 FQGNSA. This CDR3 comprises 16 residues. V shed 1 base and J 3 bases; nucleotides not matched to a gene: 5. CDR3 sequence: CASSLVGLAGTDTQYF. CDR3 DNA sequence: TGTGCCAGCAGCTTAGTGGGACTAGCTGGGACAGATACGCAGTATTTT.

In its sample, this clone was seen a few times. The chain carries TRBV6-1 and TRBJ2-2; a possible D gene is TRBD2 (5 bases). Trimming pared 6 bases from V and 0 bases from J, leaving 8 bases between. CDR1 MNHNS and CDR2 SASEGT come from the germline V gene. CDR3 size: 14 residues. This CDR3 is CASRDFANTGELFF. CDR3 in DNA: TGTGCCAGCAGGGACTTCGCGAACACCGGGGAGCTGTTTTTT.

This clone was counted between two and nine times. The same CDR3 also results from other DNA sequences found in this sample. This CDR3 reads CASRAYTEAFF. CDR3 in DNA: TGCGCCAGTAGGGCCTACACTGAAGCTTTCTTT. The chain couples TRBV5-1 to TRBJ1-1, with D hard to call. The germline gives CDR1 SGHRS, CDR2 YFSETQ. Between the trimmed V and J ends, which lost 8 bases and 3 bases, there was a span of 8 bases. This CDR3 is built from 11 residues.

Note on this clone: Other nucleotide sequences from this sample produce the same CDR3. V usage is TRBV2 and J usage is TRBJ1-5; D is possibly TRBD1 (6 bases). Germline assignment: CDR1 SNHLY and CDR2 FYNNEI. The CDR3 extends over 15 amino acids. The V and J ends lost 4 bases and 1 base respectively, with 11 bases between them. The CDR3 spells CASSAGGASNQPQHF. The CDR3 DNA reads TGTGCCAGCAGTGCGGGGGGCGCGAGCAATCAGCCCCAGCATTTT.

The chain carries TRBV18 and TRBJ1-3, with 8 bases fitting TRBD1. V was clipped by 1 base and J by 2 bases; unmatched bases: 10. CDR3 length: 18 amino acids. Germline V gene lookup returns CDR1 KGHSH and CDR2 LQKENI. The CDR3 nucleotides are TGTGCCAGCTCACCACTTATTTCCGGGACAGGCCCTGGAAACACCATATATTTT. Its translation: CASSPLISGTGPGNTIYF.

This chain links TRBV5-6 with TRBJ2-1; TRBD1 is a possible D gene (5 bases). Trimming stripped 2 bases from V and 4 bases from J, with 16 bases between. Germline V CDR1 and CDR2: SGHDT, YYEEEE. CDR3 length equals 16 residues. CDR3 DNA: TGTGCCAGCAGCTTTTTTAGGGGCCAAAGGTACAATGAGCAGTTCTTC. It yields the protein CASSFFRGQRYNEQFF.

Only one count was recorded for this clone. The genes are TRBV4-3 and TRBJ2-5; TRBD2 agrees at 9 bases. With the DNA end fitting TRBJ2-7 better, the J assignment may be wrong. This CDR3 is 13 amino acids long. Germline loops: CDR1 LGHNA, CDR2 YSLEER. Here the CDR3 DNA reads TGCGCCAGCTCGGCGGGAGGGCTGGGCGAGCAGTACTTC. Protein: CASSAGGLGEQYF.

This clone was observed a handful of times. The V gene is TRBV5-1, the J gene TRBJ1-2, with D possibly matching TRBD1 (5 bases). CDR1 is SGHRS, CDR2 YFSETQ, per germline. V lost 1 base to trimming and J lost 2 bases, with 9 bases between them. CDR3 size: 14 residues. For the CDR3, the DNA is TGCGCCAGCAGCTTGAGCCAGGGCAACTATGGCTACACCTTC. Translated, it gives CASSLSQGNYGYTF.

This chain uses TRBV6-5 with TRBJ2-1; perhaps TRBD1 as D (6 bases). The CDR3 is 12 residues long. The germline CDR1 and CDR2 sequences are MNHEY and SVGAGI. Trimming left V 5 bases short and J 7 bases short, with 9 bases between. The DNA of the CDR3 is TGTGCCAGCAGTGACAGGCGGAATGAGCAGTTCTTC. Translation gives CASSDRRNEQFF.

V and J are TRBV7-2 and TRBJ2-1; weak D call: TRBD2 (5 bases). The CDR3 extends over 14 amino acids. Germline CDR1 and CDR2: SGHTA and FQGNSA. The V gene lost 4 bases and the J gene lost 5 bases, with 12 bases spanning the gap. Here the CDR3 DNA reads TGTGCCAGCAGCTCCCAACCCGGGGACAATGAGCAGTTCTTC. Translation: CASSSQPGDNEQFF.

The V call is TRBV11-3, the J call TRBJ2-1, with D uncertain. The germline V gene encodes CDR1 SGHNT and CDR2 YENEEA. The ends were cut back, 0 bases at V and 4 bases at J, with 7 bases in the middle. The CDR3 sequence is 14 residues long. The chain's CDR3 is CASSLDRVYNEQFF. DNA of the CDR3: TGTGCCAGCAGCTTAGATCGGGTGTACAATGAGCAGTTCTTC.

This chain uses TRBV7-2 with TRBJ1-1; no firm D call. This CDR3 spans 13 amino acids. V lost 0 bases, J lost 9 bases, and 11 bases lay in between. CDR1 is SGHTA, CDR2 FQGNSA, per germline. The CDR3, as DNA: TGTGCCAGCAGCTTAGCCTCTGCTAGGCAAGCTTTCTTT. Its protein is CASSLASARQAFF.

The chain links TRBV7-2 to TRBJ2-5, with D possibly being TRBD1 or TRBD2 (6 bases each). Germline CDR1 is SGHTA and CDR2 is FQGNSA. This CDR3 comprises 14 residues. V was shortened by 4 bases and J by 4 bases, with 13 bases between the two germline ends. CDR3 sequence: CASSYLGGTETQYF. The CDR3 coding sequence is TGTGCCAGCAGCTATCTAGGGGGGACAGAGACCCAGTACTTC.

This chain uses TRBV4-3 with TRBJ2-3, with 14 bases matching TRBD2. The germline V gene has CDR1 LGHNA and CDR2 YSLEER. The CDR3 is 20 residues long. Trimming at V came to 0 bases and at J to 0 bases, leaving 8 bases not matched to a gene. The CDR3 bases are TGCGCCAGCAGCCAAGATGTGGGACTAGCGGGAGTTTATAGCACAGATACGCAGTATTTT. Its protein is CASSQDVGLAGVYSTDTQYF.

CDR3 sequence (DNA): TGTGCCTCAGGGGGCGAAACTAATGAAAAACTGTTTTTT. It encodes CASGGETNEKLFF. This chain links TRBV4-2 with TRBJ1-4; 8 bases agree with TRBD1. The V gene's germline CDR1 is LGHNA and CDR2 YNFKEQ. Germline trimming cut 11 bases from V and 1 base from J; bases unmatched to any gene: 3. This CDR3 has 13 residues.

The rearrangement links TRBV13 to TRBJ2-3, with D perhaps matching TRBD1 (6 bases). The germline CDR1 and CDR2 sequences are PRHDT and FYEKMQ (reference sequence). Trimming took 5 bases from V and 0 from J, leaving 9 bases between them. The CDR3 totals 14 residues. The CDR3 nucleotides are TGTGCCAGCAGCCAGACAGGAAGCACAGATACGCAGTATTTT. Its translation is CASSQTGSTDTQYF.

CDR3 nucleotide sequence: TGTGCCAGCAGCTTGGGCCTTACCTACGAGCAGTACTTC. This codes for CASSLGLTYEQYF. The chain has TRBV5-4 and TRBJ2-7; D gene unclear. Germline CDR1 and CDR2: SGHNT and YYREEE (reference sequence). V lost 0 bases, J lost 2 bases, and 6 bases lay in between. The CDR3 runs to 13 residues. The complete variable domain, with remaining parts taken from reference TRBV5-4 and TRBJ2-7, reads ETGVTQSPTHLIKTRGQQVTLRCSSQSGHNTVSWYQQALGQGPQFIFQYYREEENGRGNFPPRFSGLQFPNYSSELNVNALELDDSALYLCASSLGLTYEQYFGPGTRLTVT.

The genes are TRBV23-1 and TRBJ2-2; TRBD1 matches 7 bases. TRBV23-1 has ORF status, its function being uncertain. There are 16 residues in the CDR3. The J segment lost 4 bases and the V segment lost 2 bases, leaving 7 bases of the junction unmatched. DNA of the CDR3: TGCGCCAGCAGTCAACCGACAGGGCGCATCACCGGGGAGCTGTTTTTT. Residues: CASSQPTGRITGELFF.

The chain carries TRBV11-2 and TRBJ2-2; 14 bases are a match to TRBD2. Germline V gene data show CDR1 as SGHAT and CDR2 as FQNNGV. V was pared by 5 bases and J by 2 bases, with 7 bases of the junction left unmatched. The CDR3 covers 18 residues. CDR3 sequence: CASSTGLAGGKNTGELFF. The CDR3 DNA reads TGTGCCAGCAGCACCGGACTAGCGGGAGGCAAAAACACCGGGGAGCTGTTTTTT.

The CDR3 DNA follows: TGTGCCAGCTCACCGGTGACTAGCGGGGGGGCCTCGTACAATGAGCAGTTCTTC. Protein sequence: CASSPVTSGGASYNEQFF. V and J are TRBV18 and TRBJ2-1, with TRBD2 matching 14 bases. The ends lost 3 bases at V and 4 bases at J; junction bases unmatched: 8. Germline V lookup: CDR1 KGHSH, CDR2 LQKENI. CDR3 length equals 18 residues.

This clone was seen a handful of times. This chain uses TRBV10-3 with TRBJ2-5; 9 bases are a match to TRBD2. CDR3 length: 15 residues. V shed 2 bases, J shed 5 bases, and the junction held 6 bases outside the gene matches. The germline gives CDR1 ENHRY, CDR2 SYGVKD. CDR3 DNA: TGTGCCATCAGTGAGGGACTAGCGATGGGGGAGACCCAGTACTTC. Residues: CAISEGLAMGETQYF.

The genes are TRBV9 and TRBJ1-1; D not certain. The CDR3 is 11 amino acids. The V end lost 1 base, the J end lost 2 bases, and 0 bases lay between the germline ends. Germline V gene data show CDR1 as SGDLS and CDR2 as YYNGEE. In nucleotides, the CDR3 is TGTGCCAGCAGCGTAAACACTGAAGCTTTCTTT. Amino acids: CASSVNTEAFF.

The chain carries TRBV7-2 and TRBJ2-5, with D unresolved. The V gene's germline CDR1 is SGHTA and CDR2 FQGNSA. The ends were cut back, 4 bases at V and 0 bases at J, with 3 bases in the middle. The CDR3 is 12 residues long. The CDR3 bases are TGTGCCAGCAGCTGGTACCAAGAGACCCAGTACTTC. Translation gives CASSWYQETQYF.